The next 14 T cell receptor beta chains were all read from a single sample in a study of blood T cells in healthy people across ages. Sample-barcoded 5' priming and a J-beta primer mix drove a second PCR of roughly 6 to 12 cycles. TCRdb used MiXCR to reprocess the 5' RACE reads, holding one entry per CDR3 protein. There are 550,000 to 800,000 distinct CDR3 sequences in the sample; roughly 20% occur only once, and around 3.4% lies in the top ten. Sequencing was done on a sample of blood. The source of these receptors is a man between 65 and 85 years old in good health.

The chain recombines TRBV15 with TRBJ2-1; D is perhaps TRBD1 (6 bases). CDR1 is LNHNV, CDR2 YYDKDF, per germline (reference sequence). The ends were cut back, 3 bases at V and 2 bases at J, with 17 bases in the middle. CDR3 length: 17 residues. The chain's CDR3 is CATSRGWGRGTYNEQFF. Written as DNA, the CDR3 is TGTGCCACCAGCAGGGGATGGGGGCGAGGTACCTACAATGAGCAGTTCTTC.

This chain joins TRBV15 and TRBJ2-7, with 13 bases lining up with TRBD2. The CDR3 has 15 residues. J lost 7 bases, V lost 5 bases, and 8 bases had no gene match. The germline gives CDR1 LNHNV, CDR2 YYDKDF (reference sequence). The CDR3: CATSGGLAGSKEQYF. In DNA form, the CDR3 reads TGTGCCACCAGCGGGGGACTAGCGGGATCTAAGGAGCAGTACTTC.

This clonotype appeared a few times. The chain links TRBV11-2 to TRBJ1-6; perhaps TRBD1 as D (5 bases). The CDR3 loop spans 16 amino acids. CDR1 is SGHAT and CDR2 is FQNNGV in the germline V gene. Trimming left V 3 bases short and J 2 bases short, with 11 bases between. For the CDR3, the DNA is TGTGCCAGCAGCTTCAGGGTTTACACCTATAATTCACCCCTCCACTTT. Translated: CASSFRVYTYNSPLHF.

This clonotype was counted between two and nine times. The chain has TRBV7-9 and TRBJ2-2, with D hard to call. This CDR3 is built from 16 residues. V was trimmed by 1 base and J by 5 bases, leaving 14 bases between them. Germline CDR1 is SEHNR and CDR2 is FQNEAQ (reference sequence). The CDR3 region is CASSLVTPRETGELFF. CDR3 sequence (DNA): TGTGCCAGCAGCTTAGTGACTCCGAGAGAGACCGGGGAGCTGTTTTTT. Full variable domain (rest looked up from reference TRBV7-9 and TRBJ2-2): DTGVSQNPRHKITKRGQNVTFRCDPISEHNRLYWYRQTLGQGPEFLTYFQNEAQLEKSRLLSDRFSAERPKGSFSTLEIQRTEQGDSAMYLCASSLVTPRETGELFFGEGSRLTVL.

The chain recombines TRBV5-1 with TRBJ2-1; 7 nucleotides agree with TRBD1. Judging by the DNA end, TRBJ2-7 fits better; the J call may be wrong. The CDR3 is 13 amino acids. Germline CDR1 SGHRS, CDR2 YFSETQ. This CDR3 reads CASSWQGDYEQYF. CDR3 bases: TGCGCCAGCAGCTGGCAGGGGGACTACGAGCAGTACTTC.

The chain links TRBV7-9 to TRBJ1-4, with TRBD1 matching over 8 bases. CDR1 and CDR2 from the germline V gene are SEHNR and FQNEAQ (reference sequence). Trimming cost V 5 bases and J 5 bases; bases outside gene matches: 7. The CDR3 loop spans 15 amino acids. The CDR3 here is CASSPFRDRNEKLFF. The CDR3, as DNA: TGTGCCAGCAGCCCTTTCCGGGACAGGAATGAAAAACTGTTTTTT. Supplemented by reference TRBV7-9 and TRBJ1-4, the full variable domain reads DTGVSQNPRHKITKRGQNVTFRCDPISEHNRLYWYRQTLGQGPEFLTYFQNEAQLEKSRLLSDRFSAERPKGSFSTLEIQRTEQGDSAMYLCASSPFRDRNEKLFFGSGTQLSVL.

The rearrangement links TRBV12-3 or TRBV12-4 to TRBJ1-6; D ambiguous. This CDR3 is built from 12 residues. V lost 6 bases and J lost 7, with 7 bases in between. CDR3 sequence (DNA): TGTGCCAGCAGCGACGGGAATTCACCCCTCCACTTT. Translating gives CASSDGNSPLHF.

CDR3 loop: CASSSFAGEPKQFF. The CDR3 bases are TGTGCCAGCAGTTCTTTTGCGGGAGAACCTAAGCAGTTCTTC. The rearrangement joins TRBV6-5 to TRBJ2-1; 7 bases agree with TRBD2. Germline CDR1 and CDR2: MNHEY and SVGAGI. Germline trimming cut 4 bases from V and 11 bases from J; bases unmatched to any gene: 11. The CDR3 runs 14 residues.

The chain uses TRBV3-1 and TRBJ2-5; D may match TRBD1 or TRBD2 (5 bases each). The better agreement between TRBJ2-1 and the DNA end casts doubt on the J call. From germline, CDR1 is LGHDT and CDR2 YNNKEL (reference sequence). The CDR3 runs to 18 residues. In DNA, the CDR3 is TGTGCCAGCAGCCAAGATTTCAGATCTAGAGGGGAAACGGGTGAGCAGTTCTTC. It is translated as CASSQDFRSRGETGEQFF.

In its sample, this clonotype was seen a few times. CDR3: CASRILPGLGETQYF. The CDR3 DNA reads TGCGCCAGCAGGATCCTTCCGGGGTTGGGGGAGACCCAGTACTTC. The chain carries TRBV5-1 and TRBJ2-5, with D perhaps matching TRBD2 (5 bases). Looked up from germline, CDR1 is SGHRS and CDR2 is YFSETQ. V lost 5 bases and J lost 5, with 19 bases in between. The CDR3 contains 15 residues.

This clonotype was observed a handful of times. The chain employs TRBV18 and TRBJ1-4, with D uncertain. The CDR3 contains 15 residues. V lost 0 bases to trimming and J lost 0 bases, with 5 bases between them. In germline, CDR1 is KGHSH, CDR2 LQKENI. CDR3 in amino acids: CASSPPRTTNEKLFF. The CDR3 nucleotides read TGTGCCAGCTCACCACCACGAACAACTAATGAAAAACTGTTTTTT.

The V gene is TRBV6-6, the J gene TRBJ1-1, with no clear D. Germline V lookup: CDR1 MNHNY, CDR2 SVGAGI (reference sequence). The CDR3 covers 15 residues. Trimming took off 2 bases at V and 0 bases at J, with 10 bases between the two ends. CDR3 sequence: CASSYLKGMNTEAFF. DNA of the CDR3: TGTGCCAGCAGTTACCTAAAGGGAATGAACACTGAAGCTTTCTTT.

This clonotype occurred many times. The chain couples TRBV12-5 to TRBJ2-7; no definite D call. This CDR3 contains 12 residues. With 6 bases removed from V and 4 bases from J, the gap between germline ends came to 10 bases. Per the germline V gene, CDR1 is LGHNT and CDR2 is FRNRAP. The CDR3 protein is CASGPTAYEQYF. The CDR3 DNA is TGTGCTAGTGGGCCAACAGCATACGAGCAGTACTTC.

This clonotype came up a few times. The V gene is TRBV5-1, the J gene TRBJ2-5, with 8 bases lining up with TRBD1. The germline gives CDR1 SGHRS, CDR2 YFSETQ. Trimming removed 4 bases from V and 5 bases from J; junction bases left unmatched: 10. This CDR3 comprises 15 residues. CDR3 sequence reads: CASSTEKDRVETQYF. The CDR3 nucleotides are TGCGCCAGCAGCACCGAAAAGGACAGGGTGGAGACCCAGTACTTC.